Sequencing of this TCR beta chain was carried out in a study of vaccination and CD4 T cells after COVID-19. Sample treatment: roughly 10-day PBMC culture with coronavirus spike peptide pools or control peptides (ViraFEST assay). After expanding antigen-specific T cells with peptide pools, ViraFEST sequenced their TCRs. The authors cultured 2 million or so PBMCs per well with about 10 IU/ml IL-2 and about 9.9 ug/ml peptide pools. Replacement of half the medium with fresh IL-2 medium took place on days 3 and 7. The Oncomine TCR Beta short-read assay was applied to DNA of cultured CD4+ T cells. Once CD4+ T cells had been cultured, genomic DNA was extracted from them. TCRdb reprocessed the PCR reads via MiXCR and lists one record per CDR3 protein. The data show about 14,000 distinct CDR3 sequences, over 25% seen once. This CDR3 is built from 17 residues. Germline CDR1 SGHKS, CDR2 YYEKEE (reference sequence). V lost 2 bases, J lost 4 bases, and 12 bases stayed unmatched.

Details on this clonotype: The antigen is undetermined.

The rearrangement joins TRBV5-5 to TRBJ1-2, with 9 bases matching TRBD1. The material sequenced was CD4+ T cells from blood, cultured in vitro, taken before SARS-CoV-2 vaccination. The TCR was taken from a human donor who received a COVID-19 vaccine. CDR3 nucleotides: TGTGCCAGCAGCTTACCGTTCGGGACAGGGCTCTTCTATGGCTACACCTTC. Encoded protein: CASSLPFGTGLFYGYTF. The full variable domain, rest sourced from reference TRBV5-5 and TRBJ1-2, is DAGVTQSPTHLIKTRGQQVTLRCSPISGHKSVSWYQQVLGQGPQFIFQYYEKEERGRGNFPDRFSARQFPNYSSELNVNALLLGDSALYLCASSLPFGTGLFYGYTFGSGTRLTVV.